This T cell receptor beta chain is from a study of technical replicates of blood from several donors. Sequencing was performed with immunoSEQ multiplex PCR; in TCRdb, only in-frame clones are kept and a portion is missing. The profile shows around 100,000 clones, 85% to 95% of them singletons. V was pared by 2 bases and J by 6 bases, with 13 bases between. The germline gives CDR1 MNHNS, CDR2 SASEGT. The CDR3 is 15 residues long. The J gene is TRBJ2-2, the V gene TRBV6-1, with TRBD2 as a possible D gene (6 bases). The sequence was collected from a human donor in good health. Sequenced sample: T cells isolated from PBMCs. CDR3 region: CASSENRGGAGELFF. CDR3 coding DNA: TGTGCCAGCAGTGAAAATAGGGGAGGTGCCGGGGAGCTGTTTTTT.